This TCR beta chain emerged from a study of cytomegalovirus exposure and HLA in healthy donors (dated by TCRdb to between 2016 and 2019). Background for the entire study: An earlier analysis of more than 550 of the donors reported approximately 280 Gb of sequence data and 117 million unique TCR beta sequences obtained from around 190 million T cells. An earlier analysis of roughly 600 of the donors used high-throughput TCR beta sequencing to judge whether each TCR beta V gene segment behaved as functional or pseudogenic. In a later analysis, previously published TCR beta repertoires from hundreds of donors were re-analyzed and high-resolution HLA genotyping was added so that TCR occurrence patterns could be studied. All discovery cohort repertoires had been generated on a single sequencing platform. Donor age, sex, ethnicity and CMV serostatus were compiled together with the repertoire data. The study aimed to test whether cataloging public T cell receptors could reveal signatures of past pathogen exposure. Of the roughly 390 genotyped donors, around 81% fell in the genetic ancestry cluster associated with self-reported Caucasian donors. Several DR-DQ haplotypes were treated as single units for association and clustering because of strong linkage in the cohort. Among some 410 genotyped donors of the cohort, an average of approximately 220,000 unique TCR beta nucleotide sequences was sequenced per donor, of which 15% to 20% were non-productive. The study profiled the T cell repertoires of 500 to 800 subjects by immunosequencing and related them to cytomegalovirus serostatus. An early release that covered about 600 HLA-typed donors contained around 300 gigabases of sequencing data and roughly 84 million unique TCR sequences. To predict cytomegalovirus infection status, the study combined high-throughput TCR immunosequencing, statistical association of individual TCRs with disease status, and machine learning. Along with the roughly 670-subject first cohort, a separate validation cohort of over 90 different subjects was used. Typing coverage varied by locus: 629-630 donors for A, B, C, DRB1 and DQB1; approximately 500 for DQA1; around 610 for DPA1; roughly 450 for DPB1. A later genetic analysis took genome-wide SNP genotypes for about three fifths of the 666 donors and used that subset as a discovery cohort. Class I and class II HLA loci were covered by the typing at four-digit resolution. The later analysis used no new phenotypic data to find candidate immune exposures, relying instead on TCR beta sequences and their occurrence across donors.

As to this clone: This receptor's antigen is unknown.

Receptor libraries were prepared by the immunoSEQ multiplex PCR assay. For the multiplex PCR, a mixture combining 60 forward primers for TCR Vbeta segments and 13 reverse primers for TCR Jbeta segments was used. The CDR3 region of rearranged TCR beta genes was amplified from genomic DNA by a multiplex PCR assay. The amplified TCR beta libraries were sequenced on the Illumina HiSeq System as 87-base-pair reads. On the authors' methods: A later analysis tallied around 80 million unique TCR beta chains across the 666 repertoires, and approximately 12 million of those chains were shared by two or more donors. A nearest-neighbor algorithm error-corrected the raw reads and collapsed the reads into unique sequences, merging closely related sequences to remove PCR and sequencing errors. CDR3 sequences were aligned to IMGT reference sequences to assign V, D and J gene segments. For a sequence to be retained, at least a six-nucleotide match to both a V gene segment and a J gene segment was required. A rearrangement was called productive if the CDR3 had no stop codons and remained in frame with V and J, and every other rearrangement was called non-productive. Following IMGT convention, CDR3 was defined as the stretch from the second conserved V-encoded cysteine to the conserved J-encoded phenylalanine. Sequences without an unambiguous match to a single V gene segment were excluded from the earlier analysis of 450 to 750 of the donors. In an earlier analysis of some 590 of the donors, a V segment was called functional when productive rearrangements were above 56.7%, and segregating when the standard deviation between donors exceeded 5%. To diagnose cytomegalovirus status from the catalog of TCR beta chain sequences, a statistical classification framework was built. V and J gene assignment, in a later analysis, came from comparing TCR nucleotide sequences with IMGT/GENE-DB human TR gene sequences. The TCRdist pipeline was used in a later analysis to assign CDR3 sequences and most-parsimonious VDJ recombination scenarios. In a later analysis, every TCR beta chain was defined by the combination of its CDR3 amino acid sequence and its V-gene family, and reads without a unique V-gene family were dropped. As a way to deal with suspected cross-contamination and a sequencing artifact, a later analysis dropped 450 to 700 nucleotide sequences that were highly shared and had low generation probability. A later analysis calculated a clonal expansion index for each public chain from normalized within-repertoire ranks of inferred template counts. In a later analysis, generation probabilities were computed using a VDJ recombination model fitted to out-of-frame rearrangements, and the results were checked against IGoR. Hypergeometric tests were used in a later analysis to score TCR-TCR, TCR-HLA and TCR-CMV co-occurrence, with a repertoire-size bias correction applied to the TCR pairs. False discovery rates were estimated in a later analysis by permuting HLA or CMV assignments 20 times. In a later analysis, co-occurring TCRs were grouped using DBSCAN, with TCRdist sequence similarity added in when clustering inside HLA-allele-positive subsets. For co-occurrence clustering, repertoires with fewer than 30,000 or more than 120,000 public chains were excluded, along with five or six repertoires with anomalous nucleotide sharing. TCRdb obtained this table from immuneACCESS and retained in-frame rearrangements with V and J assigned. These tables miss some clones; where compared with another copy, unresolved V genes account for less than half of the shortfall, and the remainder is unexplained. V and J calls and clone size come straight from that table; D and trimming were deduced from the DNA. The sample's table lists a count of around 130,000 clones. 1.5% to 2% of the sample comes from the top ten.

The germline V and J ends show losses of 6 bases and 2 bases respectively, and no gene match explains 8 bases of the junction. Including the terminal cysteine and phenylalanine, the CDR3 comprises 15 residues. Of all the DNA, just the CDR3 is kept, 45 bases in frame from base 1. The germline V gene (reference sequence) supplies CDR1 MNHEY and CDR2 SMNVEV. In total, 666 healthy bone marrow donors made up the cohort. At the time of sampling, all cohort members were nominally healthy, though unrecorded immune exposures were likely present. The donor was CMV seronegative and belonged to the group of roughly 330 seronegative cohort members. A peripheral blood sample was collected from each donor, and TCR beta sequencing was performed on peripheral blood mononuclear cells. Genomic DNA extraction from the blood cell samples was performed with the Qiagen DNeasy Blood Extraction Kit. The study at large found these results: A few of the identified cytomegalovirus-associated TCR beta chains were confirmed in vitro to be specific for cytomegalovirus antigens. While some public TCRs were present in many individuals, most TCR sequences turned up only very rarely across donors. Presence/absence analyses assumed roughly uniform sequencing depth across donors, an assumption that may not hold. The earlier analysis of almost 600 of the donors excluded some 15 rarely observed V segments, including chromosome 9 orphons, because counts were too low. In an earlier analysis of 587 of the donors, most TCR beta V segments appeared in productive rearrangements about 87% or about 30% of the time, broadly matching IMGT annotations. Because the 87-base-pair reads could not distinguish some IMGT-functional V segments, including TRBV6-2 and TRBV6-3, those segments were excluded. According to a later analysis, TCR association rates differed among HLA loci, with DRB1 alleles showing the most associated TCRs and HLA-C alleles showing the fewest. Linkage disequilibrium might explain the correlated functional status among segregating V segments, but an unknown experimental factor could not be excluded. This cohort had only TCR beta chains sequenced, and the lack of alpha or paired-chain data limited which features could be detected. In a later genetic analysis, fewer N-insertions in productive TCRs were reported among donors in an Asian-associated ancestry cluster than the roughly 700-donor mean. In the study, 164 TCR beta chains were listed as associated with cytomegalovirus. In a later analysis, around 17,000 TCR beta sequences were associated with specific HLA alleles at a false discovery rate of 0.05. According to a later analysis, most CMV-associated TCR beta chains appeared to be HLA-restricted, and the HLA associations seemed to be driven largely by CMV exposure. CMV serostatus was the only immune exposure information available for the cohort. Cytomegalovirus status was reported to be diagnosed by the classifier with high specificity and sensitivity in both the original and validation cohorts. When HLA alleles, especially DR and DQ, strongly co-occurred, TCR associations were difficult to assign to individual alleles. Because HLA typing was unavailable for some donors at each locus, only the typed subset was used in association tests. According to the authors, the approach could potentially be generalized to other disease states and immunological phenotypes. Compared with equally common non-associated chains, HLA-associated TCR beta chains in a later analysis were more clonally expanded and had lower generation probabilities. A further reported finding was that TCR beta sequences accurately predicted the HLA-A and HLA-B alleles for most subjects in the first cohort. V-gene and J-gene trimming of TCR beta chains was associated with a missense DCLRE1C variant in a later genetic analysis, and the association was replicated in an independent cohort. A group of highly shared sequence variants was considered likely to be a technical artifact of the sequencing pipeline. In a later analysis, several top co-occurrence clusters were reported to appear linked to parvovirus B19, influenza, CMV and Epstein-Barr virus.

Sequenced sample: PBMCs. The sequence is built from TRBV27 and TRBJ1-1; 8 of the junction bases match TRBD1. This TCR derives from a woman aged 55-70 years in good health and CMV-seronegative. The nucleotides are TGTGCCAGCAGCTCAAGACAGGGGAGAAACACTGAAGCTTTCTTT. It codes for CASSSRQGRNTEAFF.